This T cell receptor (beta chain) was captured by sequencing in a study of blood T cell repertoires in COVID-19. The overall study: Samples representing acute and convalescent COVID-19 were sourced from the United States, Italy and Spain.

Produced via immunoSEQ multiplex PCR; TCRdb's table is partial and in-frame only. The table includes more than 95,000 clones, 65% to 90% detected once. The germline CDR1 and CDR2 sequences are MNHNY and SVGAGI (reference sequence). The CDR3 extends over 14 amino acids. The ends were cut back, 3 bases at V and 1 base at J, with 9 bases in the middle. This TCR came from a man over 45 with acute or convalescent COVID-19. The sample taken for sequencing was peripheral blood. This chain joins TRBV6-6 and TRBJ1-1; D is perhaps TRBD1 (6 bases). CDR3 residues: CASSYTQGNTEAFF. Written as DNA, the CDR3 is TGTGCCAGCAGTTATACACAGGGGAACACTGAAGCTTTCTTT.